This T cell receptor (beta chain) was recovered during a study of T cells in Graves' hyperthyroidism and ophthalmopathy. The V and J ends lost 0 bases and 10 bases respectively, with 18 bases between them. The CDR3 sequence is 14 residues long. Germline V lookup: CDR1 GTSNPN, CDR2 SVGIG (reference sequence). This clonotype appeared many times. Its antigen is not identified. Over 8 ml fresh peripheral blood yielded the PBMCs. There were TCR beta CDR3 regions amplified from RNA transcripts. RT-PCR in the first round (using the HTBI primer set) targeted the TCR CDR3. TCRdb re-called the multiplex PCR reads through MiXCR, storing one row per CDR3 protein. The top ten clones hold roughly 10% of a sample with under 800,000 distinct CDR3 sequences, roughly 15% of them seen once. Overall study findings and caveats: Before onset, by a median of about six months, the model predicted ophthalmopathy.

This chain joins TRBV30 and TRBJ1-2; the D is unclear. This receptor was taken from a woman between 18 and 29 years old with Graves' hyperthyroidism. Sequencing was carried out using blood. CDR3 DNA: TGTGCCTGGAGTGTACTTCTTGGGCAGGACGACTACACCTTC. Its translation is CAWSVLLGQDDYTF.